Only a few counts were recorded for the clone carrying this TCR beta chain. The antigen is undetermined. V was pared by 0 bases and J by 2 bases, with 15 bases between. Germline loops: CDR1 SGDLS, CDR2 YYNGEE. The CDR3 sequence is 16 residues long. These data belong to a study of T cells after yellow fever vaccination. The overall study: The SMART-Seq v4 Ultra Low Input method served to prepare the low-cell-number fractions. Study-wide results and limits: When the response was secondary, it was weaker but reached its peak faster, day 5 versus 15.

Universal primer sites and UMIs were introduced during 5'RACE template-switching synthesis of TCR cDNA. TCRdb recomputed calls from the 5' RACE reads with MiXCR, one row per CDR3 protein. The sample carries some 300,000 distinct CDR3 sequences, under 9% recorded once. The sample in question was CD4+ T cells sorted from PBMCs, obtained 5 days after the yellow fever booster vaccination. This receptor was taken from a man younger than 35 who received the YFV17D yellow fever vaccine. The chain has TRBV9 and TRBJ2-7, with a tentative D call TRBD2 (5 bases). CDR3 sequence (DNA): TGTGCCAGCAGCGTAGATCCGGGGTCGGAAACCTACGAGCAGTACTTC. Translation: CASSVDPGSETYEQYF.